These 21 T cell receptor beta chains were sequenced from one sample in a study of T-cell reconstitution after alpha-beta-depleted transplantation in children. Unique molecular identifiers were built into the TCRbeta library. TCRdb reprocessed the PCR reads with MiXCR, giving one entry per CDR3 protein. The repertoire has around 960,000 distinct CDR3 sequences, roughly 31% of them found once; the top ten carry around 30%. This sample comprised PBMCs, mostly from graft donor cells, obtained 360 days after TCRalphabeta/CD19-depleted stem cell transplant. These receptors were collected from a boy in the first two years of life who had a stem cell transplant for SCID, so the T cells may come from the graft donor.

The chain has TRBV18 and TRBJ2-7; D not resolved. Germline V gene data show CDR1 as KGHSH and CDR2 as LQKENI. V shed 6 bases and J shed 2 bases, with 17 bases lying between them. This CDR3 has 15 amino acids. The DNA of the CDR3 is TGTGCCAGCTCCCCGGTCGGCACTCCCACCTACGAGCAGTACTTC. Its protein is CASSPVGTPTYEQYF.

The chain combines TRBV30 with TRBJ2-3, with D tentatively TRBD1 (6 bases). Germline V gene data show CDR1 as GTSNPN and CDR2 as SVGIG (reference sequence). The CDR3 sequence is 15 residues long. The V end lost 2 bases, the J end lost 4 bases, and 16 bases lay between the germline ends. CDR3 nucleotide sequence: TGTGCCTGGAGTAGGGACACCCAAAGGGCAGATACGCAGTATTTT. It translates to CAWSRDTQRADTQYF.

The table lists this clonotype with a count of one. The junction departs from the called germline gene at one end, perhaps through a read error. The V and J genes are TRBV6-5 and TRBJ2-2; TRBD2 might be the D (5 bases). Germline loops: CDR1 MNHEY, CDR2 SVGAGI. The CDR3 is 12 amino acids. CDR3 sequence: CASSYVPGELFF. For the CDR3, the DNA is TGTGCCAGCAGTTACGTTCCCGGGGAGCTGTTTTTC.

Details on this clonotype: Compared with germline, one end of the junction differs, possibly owing to a read error. The rearrangement uses TRBV2 and TRBJ2-3; 10 bases are a match to TRBD2. The CDR3 runs 17 residues. CDR1 and CDR2 (germline): SNHLY, FYNNEI. The CDR3 protein is CTSSFKRGGMVTDTQYF. The CDR3 DNA sequence: TGTACCAGCAGTTTCAAGCGGGGGGGAATGGTGACAGATACGCAGTATTTT.

V and J are TRBV29-1 and TRBJ2-7, with 11 bases that match TRBD1. The CDR3 consists of 13 residues. V was pared by 4 bases and J by 2 bases, with 1 base of the junction left unmatched. Germline V CDR1 and CDR2: SQVTM, ANQGSEA. The CDR3 is CSVAGQGAYEQYF. CDR3 in DNA: TGCAGCGTTGCGGGACAGGGGGCCTACGAGCAGTACTTC.

The chain couples TRBV5-5 to TRBJ2-2; D is unclear. The length of the CDR3 is 14 residues. Germline loops: CDR1 SGHKS, CDR2 YYEKEE (reference sequence). Trimming took off 2 bases at V and 5 bases at J, with 10 bases between the two ends. This CDR3 reads CASSFQRLTGELFF. CDR3 sequence (DNA): TGTGCCAGCAGCTTCCAACGTCTTACCGGGGAGCTGTTTTTT.

This clonotype was found a few times. The CDR3 sequence is CASSLEASRFNEQFF. The CDR3 DNA sequence: TGCGCCAGCAGCTTGGAGGCGTCTAGGTTCAATGAGCAGTTCTTC. The J gene is TRBJ2-1, the V gene TRBV5-1; D not resolved. This CDR3 has 15 amino acids. CDR1 is SGHRS and CDR2 is YFSETQ in the germline V gene. V gave up 0 bases and J gave up 6 bases, with 13 bases separating them.

This clonotype was seen a handful of times. The V gene is TRBV5-1, the J gene TRBJ2-7, with a tentative D call TRBD2 (6 bases). CDR1 SGHRS and CDR2 YFSETQ come from the germline V gene. The CDR3 consists of 17 residues. Trimming shortened V by 4 bases and J by 0 bases, and 20 bases separated the two germline ends. CDR3 sequence: CASSPSSVAGFSYEQYF. The CDR3 DNA follows: TGCGCCAGCAGCCCCTCCTCGGTTGCGGGGTTCTCCTACGAGCAGTACTTC.

V usage is TRBV5-1 and J usage is TRBJ2-1; D possibly corresponds to TRBD2 (5 bases). The V and J ends lost 6 bases and 4 bases respectively, with 11 bases between them. Germline V gene data show CDR1 as SGHRS and CDR2 as YFSETQ. This CDR3 comprises 13 residues. CDR3 DNA: TGCGCCAGCACCACCCGCGGGTACAATGAGCAGTTCTTC. Its translation is CASTTRGYNEQFF.

Regarding this clonotype: This clone may be a read error of a much larger clone one base away. The CDR3 region has the DNA TGCATCGTCGGGGACAGGGCCACCTACGAGCAGTACTTC. Translated: CIVGDRATYEQYF. J is TRBJ2-7 and V is TRBV29-1; the match to TRBD1 covers 9 bases. The germline V gene encodes CDR1 SQVTM and CDR2 ANQGSEA. The CDR3 covers 13 residues.

This clonotype was counted between two and nine times. V is TRBV2 and J is TRBJ2-7; D is unclear. Looked up from germline, CDR1 is SNHLY and CDR2 is FYNNEI. The CDR3 is 14 residues long. V was cut by 6 bases and J by 0 bases, with 12 bases left in between. CDR3 DNA sequence: TGTGCCAGCAGGCACACCGGGCCCTCCTACGAGCAGTACTTC. It translates to CASRHTGPSYEQYF.

The chain uses TRBV5-1 and TRBJ2-5; D ambiguous. The CDR3 length is 16 residues. CDR1 and CDR2 from the germline V gene are SGHRS and YFSETQ. V lost 0 bases and J lost 1, with 13 bases in between. The CDR3 here is CASSLDIRALQETQYF. As DNA, the CDR3 is TGCGCCAGCAGCTTGGACATAAGAGCCCTCCAAGAGACCCAGTACTTC.

This clonotype was seen a handful of times. V is TRBV28 and J is TRBJ2-2; D ambiguous. Trimming cost V 7 bases and J 1 base, with 4 bases left between them. This CDR3 has 12 amino acids. From germline, CDR1 is MDHEN and CDR2 SYDVKM. The CDR3 DNA sequence: TGTGCCAGCAACGGGAACACCGGGGAGCTGTTTTTT. This sequence encodes CASNGNTGELFF.

This clonotype has only a few counts. The gene calls are TRBV20-1 and TRBJ1-5; TRBD1 matches at 8 bases. The CDR3 runs to 14 residues. Germline CDR1 and CDR2: DFQATT and SNEGSKA (reference sequence). Unmatched junction bases numbered 4, after V lost 5 bases and J lost 1 base. The CDR3 loop is CSAARTGSNQPQHF. DNA for the CDR3: TGCAGTGCTGCCAGGACAGGGAGCAATCAGCCCCAGCATTTT.

This clonotype was recorded a few times. This chain uses TRBV9 with TRBJ2-2; TRBD1 matches at 10 bases. The trim removed 3 bases at V and 3 bases at J, leaving 11 bases unmatched. The CDR3 extends over 18 amino acids. Germline V gene data show CDR1 as SGDLS and CDR2 as YYNGEE. The CDR3 bases are TGTGCCAGCAGCGCCTCGTCGGGACAGGGGTTGGACACCGGGGAGCTGTTTTTT. The encoded protein is CASSASSGQGLDTGELFF.

This clonotype was recorded a few times. This chain links TRBV29-1 with TRBJ1-2; TRBD1 is a possible D gene (6 bases). V was clipped by 1 base and J by 5 bases, with 11 bases between them. Germline CDR1 is SQVTM and CDR2 is ANQGSEA. The CDR3 covers 13 residues. Written as DNA, the CDR3 is TGCAGCGTTGAAGCCGACCAGGGGTATGGCTACACCTTC. It translates to CSVEADQGYGYTF.

This clonotype was counted between two and nine times. The chain has TRBV27 and TRBJ2-1, with a tentative D call TRBD1 (6 bases). V shed 3 bases and J shed 3 bases, with 12 bases lying between them. This CDR3 has 15 residues. Per germline, CDR1 MNHEY and CDR2 SMNVEV (reference sequence). The CDR3 DNA is TGTGCCAGCAGTTTTGGGGGCTTCATCTACAATGAGCAGTTCTTC. Protein: CASSFGGFIYNEQFF.

This clonotype has just a few counts. The rearrangement links TRBV15 to TRBJ2-3; possibly TRBD1 for D (6 bases). V lost 0 bases, J lost 2 bases, and 15 bases lay in between. The CDR3 is 17 amino acids. Germline loops: CDR1 LNHNV, CDR2 YYDKDF (reference sequence). The CDR3 region has the DNA TGTGCCACCAGCAGAGAGGGGAGACTGGGGGCCACAGATACGCAGTATTTT. Protein product: CATSREGRLGATDTQYF.

This clonotype appeared a few times. The chain couples TRBV4-3 to TRBJ2-7, with D possibly matching TRBD1 (5 bases). CDR3 length: 14 amino acids. Trimming cost V 0 bases and J 3 bases, with 9 bases left between them. Germline CDR1 and CDR2: LGHNA and YSLEER. The DNA of the CDR3 is TGCGCCAGCAGCCAAGATGACAGAGTCTACGAGCAGTACTTC. Its protein is CASSQDDRVYEQYF.

The chain employs TRBV21-1 and TRBJ2-7; the table's D call, TRBD1, was not checked against the DNA. TRBV21-1 is a pseudogene segment. This CDR3 is 13 amino acids long. The CDR3 DNA sequence: TGTGCCAGCGGGGGGGGACCCTCCTACGAGCAGTACTTC. This encodes CASGGGPSYEQYF.

The V gene is TRBV4-1, the J gene TRBJ2-3, with 9 bases identical to TRBD2. Per the germline V gene, CDR1 is MGHRA and CDR2 is YSYEKL. The CDR3 length is 17 residues. V shed 2 bases, J shed 3 bases, and the junction held 9 bases outside the gene matches. Written as DNA, the CDR3 is TGCGCCAGCAGCCAAAAAGGGGCGGGGGGGCCAACAGATACGCAGTATTTT. Translated, it gives CASSQKGAGGPTDTQYF.